This TCR beta chain came from a study of CD8 T cells in Susac syndrome. Study background: When blood was drawn, the patients with Susac syndrome were therapy-naive, on corticosteroids, or on intravenous immunoglobulin alone.

Sequencing of TCR beta, carried out with a high-throughput approach, was applied to CD8+ and CD4+ T cells from the blood. Diagnostic criteria defined recently for definite or probable disease were met by the Susac syndrome patients. Random hexamers were used to reverse transcribe an amount of roughly 0.5 to 1 ug RNA. The CDR3 of TCR beta was amplified by immunoSEQ multiplex PCR across 54 Vbeta and 13 Jbeta. Each CDR3 protein is one row after TCRdb ran MiXCR on the immunoSEQ multiplex PCR reads. The sample has about 140,000 distinct CDR3 sequences; 95% are singletons. The CDR3 length is 14 residues. V was cut by 6 bases and J by 6 bases, with 18 bases left in between. Germline loops: CDR1 SQVTM, CDR2 ANQGSEA.

This TCR derives from a human donor with Susac syndrome. The sample taken for sequencing was CD4+ T cells from PBMCs. The J gene is TRBJ1-5, the V gene TRBV29-1; the D gene is possibly TRBD1 (5 bases). The CDR3 reads CSVGRGTRVQPQHF. Written as DNA, the CDR3 is TGCAGCGTCGGCCGGGGGACTAGGGTTCAGCCCCAGCATTTT.